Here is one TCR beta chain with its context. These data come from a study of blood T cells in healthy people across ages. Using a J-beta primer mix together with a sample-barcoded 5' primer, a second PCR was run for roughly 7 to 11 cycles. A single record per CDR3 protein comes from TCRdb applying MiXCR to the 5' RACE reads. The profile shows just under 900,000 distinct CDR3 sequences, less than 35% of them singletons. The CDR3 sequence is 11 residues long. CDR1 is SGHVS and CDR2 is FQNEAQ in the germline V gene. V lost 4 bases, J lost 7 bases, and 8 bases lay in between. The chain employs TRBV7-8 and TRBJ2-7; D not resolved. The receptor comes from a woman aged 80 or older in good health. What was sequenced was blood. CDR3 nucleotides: TGTGCCAGCAGCTCGATCCGGGAGCAGTACTTC. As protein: CASSSIREQYF.